The 30 T cell receptor beta chains listed next were all sequenced from one sample in a study of T cells in localized non-small cell lung cancer. Data came from immunoSEQ multiplex PCR; TCRdb stores just in-frame clones and leaves some out. The sample holds 55,000 to 75,000 clones, less than 90% seen once. Sequences were derived from peripheral blood, sampled before any cancer treatment. These receptors all come from an older male donor with stage III squamous cell lung carcinoma.

This rearrangement joins TRBV7-9 to TRBJ2-1; D not resolved. In germline, CDR1 is SEHNR, CDR2 FQNEAQ (reference sequence). Trimming cost V 1 base and J 0 bases, with 4 bases left between them. The CDR3 runs 14 residues. Here the CDR3 DNA reads TGTGCCAGCAGCTTAGTTCCCTCCTACAATGAGCAGTTCTTC. Its translation is CASSLVPSYNEQFF.

This clone was observed a handful of times. CDR3 sequence reads: CASSSQGAGTGELFF. CDR3 bases: TGTGCCAGCAGTTCCCAGGGGGCGGGTACCGGGGAGCTGTTTTTT. The chain couples TRBV6-5 to TRBJ2-2; 8 positions agree with TRBD1. The CDR3 contains 15 residues. V lost 4 bases, J lost 5 bases, and 6 bases stayed unmatched. The germline CDR1 and CDR2 sequences are MNHEY and SVGAGI.

The chain combines TRBV29-1 with TRBJ2-2; the match to TRBD2 covers 8 bases. V lost 7 bases, J lost 7 bases, and 17 bases stayed unmatched. The CDR3 is made up of 16 amino acids. Germline V gene data show CDR1 as SQVTM and CDR2 as ANQGSEA. This CDR3 is CSAFLQRGSFGGELFF. The CDR3 DNA follows: TGCAGCGCCTTTCTACAGCGGGGGTCCTTCGGCGGGGAGCTGTTTTTT.

This clone was picked up many times. The rearrangement uses TRBV7-3 and TRBJ1-1; the D is unclear. Trimming cost V 1 base and J 8 bases, with 20 bases left between them. The CDR3 extends over 16 amino acids. Germline V gene lookup returns CDR1 SGHTA and CDR2 FQGTGA. CDR3 nucleotides: TGTGCCAGCAGCTTAAATAGGTTGGTCCGGACGCCAGAAGCTTTCTTT. It translates to CASSLNRLVRTPEAFF.

The V and J genes are TRBV5-1 and TRBJ2-3; possible D gene TRBD1, 6 bases. This CDR3 spans 15 amino acids. CDR1 and CDR2 from the germline V gene are SGHRS and YFSETQ. V was shortened by 0 bases and J by 6 bases, with 14 bases between the two germline ends. In DNA form, the CDR3 reads TGCGCCAGCAGCTTGGACAGGGTGGCCAGGGATACGCAGTATTTT. Encoded protein: CASSLDRVARDTQYF.

This chain links TRBV28 with TRBJ1-6, with D maybe TRBD1 (6 bases). V was shortened by 6 bases and J by 14 bases, with 20 bases between the two germline ends. Germline-derived CDR1 and CDR2 are MDHEN and SYDVKM. The CDR3 runs 14 residues. CDR3 DNA sequence: TGTGCCAGCAGCCCGGACCGGCTAGGGGGATCCCTCCACTTT. This sequence encodes CASSPDRLGGSLHF.

CDR3 in DNA: TGTGCCAGCAGCCGCGGGGGGGCCTTGGGCACTGAAGCTTTCTTT. Encoded protein: CASSRGGALGTEAFF. The rearrangement joins TRBV5-4 to TRBJ1-1; D might be TRBD1 (6 bases). The CDR3 length is 15 residues. The germline V gene has CDR1 SGHNT and CDR2 YYREEE (reference sequence). Trimming pared 4 bases from V and 4 bases from J, leaving 17 bases between.

The V call is TRBV19, the J call TRBJ1-2; 7 positions agree with TRBD1. The V segment lost 7 bases and the J segment 7 bases; nucleotides outside the gene matches: 18. The CDR3 loop spans 16 amino acids. Germline assignment: CDR1 LNHDA and CDR2 SQIVND (reference sequence). The CDR3 is CASTQSKGGGVRGYTF. The CDR3 region has the DNA TGTGCCAGTACCCAGAGTAAAGGGGGCGGGGTCCGTGGCTACACCTTC. Together with reference TRBV19 and TRBJ1-2, the CDR3 gives the full variable domain: DGGITQSPKYLFRKEGQNVTLSCEQNLNHDAMYWYRQDPGQGLRLIYYSQIVNDFQKGDIAEGYSVSREKKESFPLTVTSAQKNPTAFYLCASTQSKGGGVRGYTFGSGTRLTVV.

The rearrangement links TRBV19 to TRBJ2-3, with TRBD2 matching 7 bases. This CDR3 contains 15 residues. The germline V gene has CDR1 LNHDA and CDR2 SQIVND (reference sequence). J gave up 4 bases and V 6 bases, and 10 bases lay outside the gene matches. This chain's CDR3 is CASRGWEGLPDTQYF. CDR3 in DNA: TGTGCCAGTAGGGGATGGGAGGGGCTCCCAGATACGCAGTATTTT.

The rearrangement links TRBV7-9 to TRBJ1-5, with no clear D. Per the germline V gene, CDR1 is SEHNR and CDR2 is FQNEAQ (reference sequence). V dropped 4 bases and J dropped 3 bases, with 10 bases sitting between them. CDR3 length: 14 amino acids. The CDR3 spells CASSSLGINQPQHF. In DNA, the CDR3 is TGTGCCAGCAGCTCGCTTGGGATCAATCAGCCCCAGCATTTT. Complete variable domain (other parts from reference TRBV7-9 and TRBJ1-5): DTGVSQNPRHKITKRGQNVTFRCDPISEHNRLYWYRQTLGQGPEFLTYFQNEAQLEKSRLLSDRFSAERPKGSFSTLEIQRTEQGDSAMYLCASSSLGINQPQHFGDGTRLSIL.

V and J are TRBV5-6 and TRBJ2-4; D possibly matches TRBD1 or TRBD2 (7 bases each). There are 15 residues in the CDR3. V was clipped by 7 bases and J by 0 bases, with 14 bases between them. Per germline, CDR1 SGHDT and CDR2 YYEEEE. CDR3 protein: CASEAGGEAKNIQYF. As DNA, the CDR3 is TGTGCCAGCGAGGCAGGGGGGGAAGCCAAAAACATTCAGTACTTC. The full variable domain, completed using reference TRBV5-6 and TRBJ2-4, is DAGVTQSPTHLIKTRGQQVTLRCSPKSGHDTVSWYQQALGQGPQFIFQYYEEEERQRGNFPDRFSGHQFPNYSSELNVNALLLGDSALYLCASEAGGEAKNIQYFGAGTRLSVL.

This rearrangement joins TRBV19 to TRBJ2-6; no firm D call. Germline CDR1 is LNHDA and CDR2 is SQIVND (reference sequence). The length of the CDR3 is 13 residues. The CDR3 region is CASSDSGANVLTF. In nucleotides, the CDR3 is TGTGCTTCCTCAGACTCTGGGGCCAACGTCCTGACTTTC.

The chain recombines TRBV18 with TRBJ2-7; D not resolved. V gave up 2 bases and J gave up 4 bases, with 9 bases separating them. The V gene's germline CDR1 is KGHSH and CDR2 LQKENI. This CDR3 is 13 amino acids long. The CDR3 sequence: CASSPGTAYEQYV. CDR3 bases: TGTGCCAGCTCACCAGGCACAGCATACGAGCAGTACGTC.

This clone is a singleton in its sample. The V call is TRBV7-9, the J call TRBJ2-2; 8 bases match TRBD1. The CDR3 length is 13 residues. Germline CDR1 is SEHNR and CDR2 is FQNEAQ (reference sequence). Trimming cost V 5 bases and J 9 bases; bases outside gene matches: 5. The CDR3 loop reads CASSRTGLRELFF. DNA for the CDR3: TGTGCCAGCAGCAGGACAGGGCTCAGGGAGCTGTTTTTT.

This clone has just one count. The J gene is TRBJ2-3, the V gene TRBV7-6; D is ambiguous. Trimming cost V 5 bases and J 4 bases, with 10 bases left between them. CDR1 and CDR2 from the germline V gene are SGHVS and FNYEAQ. The CDR3 is 13 amino acids. The CDR3 coding sequence is TGTGCCAGCAGCCAAGAGTGGTCAGATACGCAGTATTTT. This codes for CASSQEWSDTQYF.

This clone was detected only once. The chain carries TRBV6-5 and TRBJ1-4; D might be TRBD1 (6 bases). The CDR3 has 15 residues. The V end lost 5 bases, the J end lost 0 bases, and 10 bases lay between the germline ends. CDR1 and CDR2 from the germline V gene are MNHEY and SVGAGI. CDR3 nucleotides: TGTGCCAGCAGTATAGGGACACCAACTAATGAAAAACTGTTTTTT. Protein: CASSIGTPTNEKLFF.

V is TRBV6-6 and J is TRBJ2-2; 9 bases line up with TRBD1. In germline, CDR1 is MNHNY, CDR2 SVGAGI (reference sequence). V trimming: 0 bases; J trimming: 6 bases; junction bases outside the gene matches: 2. The CDR3 extends over 15 amino acids. The DNA for the CDR3 is TGTGCCAGCAGTTACTCACAGGGGGCCCCCGGGGAGCTGTTTTTT. Amino acids: CASSYSQGAPGELFF.

This chain links TRBV28 with TRBJ1-1; no reliable D call. V lost 5 bases and J lost 5, with 15 bases in between. CDR1 MDHEN and CDR2 SYDVKM come from the germline V gene. CDR3 size: 14 residues. CDR3 protein: CASSLPGRGTEAFF. The CDR3 nucleotides read TGTGCCAGCAGTCTCCCCGGGCGGGGAACTGAAGCTTTCTTT.

The V gene is TRBV13, the J gene TRBJ1-3, with TRBD1 matching over 7 bases. This CDR3 spans 16 amino acids. With 3 bases clipped from V and 4 bases from J, the junction kept 9 bases outside the gene matches. Germline CDR1 reads PRHDT; CDR2 reads FYEKMQ (reference sequence). The CDR3 here is CASSFRHRGSGNTIYF. The CDR3 DNA reads TGTGCCAGCAGCTTCCGGCACAGGGGATCAGGAAACACCATATATTTT.

The rearrangement uses TRBV7-6 and TRBJ2-7, with D possibly being TRBD1 (6 bases). V was pared by 4 bases and J by 0 bases, with 13 bases between. CDR1 SGHVS and CDR2 FNYEAQ come from the germline V gene. The CDR3 is 15 amino acids. CDR3 bases: TGTGCCAGCAGCTCCGGGACGGACAGCTCCTACGAGCAGTACTTC. As protein: CASSSGTDSSYEQYF.

The chain couples TRBV28 to TRBJ1-5; a weak D match, TRBD1 (5 bases). CDR3 length equals 16 residues. Trimming left V 3 bases short and J 2 bases short, with 14 bases between. Germline lookup yields CDR1 MDHEN and CDR2 SYDVKM. The CDR3 is CASSFVGRSGNQPQHF. Here the CDR3 DNA reads TGTGCCAGCAGTTTTGTGGGGCGGTCGGGCAATCAGCCCCAGCATTTT.

The chain employs TRBV5-1 and TRBJ1-1; D gene uncertain. CDR1 SGHRS and CDR2 YFSETQ come from the germline V gene. The CDR3 is 13 amino acids. V lost 0 bases and J 6 bases, leaving 9 bases between the germline ends. CDR3 DNA: TGCGCCAGCAGCTTGGCGAGGTTCGCTGAAGCTTTCTTT. This gives the protein CASSLARFAEAFF.

V gene TRBV6-1 combines with J gene TRBJ1-1, with 9 bases identical to TRBD1. Germline V gives CDR1 MNHNS, CDR2 SASEGT. Unmatched junction bases numbered 16, after V lost 9 bases and J lost 5 bases. The CDR3 loop spans 16 amino acids. CDR3 residues: CASRETGGWGWTEAFF. CDR3 nucleotide sequence: TGTGCCAGTCGTGAAACAGGGGGCTGGGGGTGGACTGAAGCTTTCTTT.

The genes are TRBV14 and TRBJ2-1, with 9 positions matching TRBD2. With 4 bases clipped from V and 7 bases from J, the junction kept 5 bases outside the gene matches. This CDR3 region has 14 residues. The V gene's germline CDR1 is SGHDN and CDR2 FVKESK. CDR3 residues: CASSPAGGGNEQFF. CDR3 nucleotide sequence: TGTGCCAGCAGCCCAGCGGGGGGAGGAAATGAGCAGTTCTTC.

CDR3 in DNA: TGTGCCACCAGCATAGGACACTATGGCTACACCTTC. Encoded protein: CATSIGHYGYTF. This chain connects TRBV15 to TRBJ1-2, with D hard to call. The CDR3 length is 12 residues. CDR1 is LNHNV, CDR2 YYDKDF, per germline (reference sequence). V dropped 4 bases and J dropped 3 bases, with 6 bases sitting between them.

The chain couples TRBV12-5 to TRBJ1-1; 7 nucleotides match TRBD1. CDR1 LGHNT and CDR2 FRNRAP come from the germline V gene. The V and J ends lost 0 bases and 4 bases, in that order; junction bases with no gene match: 5. CDR3 size: 15 residues. CDR3 amino acids: CASGLVQGGTTEAFF. The CDR3 bases are TGTGCTAGTGGTTTGGTTCAGGGGGGAACCACTGAAGCTTTCTTT.

The CDR3 sequence: CASSLGGQPQHF. The CDR3 DNA reads as TGTGCCAGCAGCTTAGGGGGACAGCCCCAGCATTTT. This rearrangement joins TRBV7-9 to TRBJ1-5; no clear D gene. The length of the CDR3 is 12 residues. Germline-derived CDR1 and CDR2 are SEHNR and FQNEAQ (reference sequence). V lost 1 base and J lost 7, with 5 bases in between.

The gene calls are TRBV4-2 and TRBJ2-4; 7 bases are shared with TRBD2. The ends lost 5 bases at V and 6 bases at J; junction bases unmatched: 16. The germline V gene has CDR1 LGHNA and CDR2 YNFKEQ. CDR3 length: 17 residues. The CDR3 DNA is TGTGCCAGCAGCTCTCCCGCCCCCCGGACGGGGGGAAACATTCAGTACTTC. Protein product: CASSSPAPRTGGNIQYF.

The V gene is TRBV6-1, the J gene TRBJ1-6; TRBD1 is a possible D gene (5 bases). With 1 base removed from V and 9 bases from J, the gap between germline ends came to 16 bases. The CDR3 runs 16 residues. Germline CDR1 and CDR2: MNHNS and SASEGT. CDR3 bases: TGTGCCAGCAGTGAAGACGACGGGGCGGACGGTTCACCCCTCCACTTT. Translation gives CASSEDDGADGSPLHF.

The V and J genes are TRBV5-1 and TRBJ1-5; 9 bases fit TRBD1. The V and J ends lost 4 bases and 4 bases, in that order; junction bases with no gene match: 12. Germline V CDR1 and CDR2: SGHRS, YFSETQ. The CDR3 has 17 residues. Here the CDR3 reads CASSPAPRTGENQPQHF. In DNA, the CDR3 is TGCGCCAGCAGCCCCGCCCCCAGGACAGGGGAGAATCAGCCCCAGCATTTT.